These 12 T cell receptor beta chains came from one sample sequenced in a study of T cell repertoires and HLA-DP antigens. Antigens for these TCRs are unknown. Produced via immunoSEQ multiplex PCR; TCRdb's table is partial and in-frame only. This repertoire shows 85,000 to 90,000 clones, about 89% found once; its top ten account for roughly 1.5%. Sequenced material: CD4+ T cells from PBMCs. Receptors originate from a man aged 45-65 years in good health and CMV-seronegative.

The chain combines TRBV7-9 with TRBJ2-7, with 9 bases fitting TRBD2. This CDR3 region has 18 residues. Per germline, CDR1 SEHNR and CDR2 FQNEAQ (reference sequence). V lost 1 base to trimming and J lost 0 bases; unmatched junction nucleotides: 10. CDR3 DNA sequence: TGTGCCAGCAGCTTAGTACTAGCGGGCCTGGGCAGCTCCTACGAGCAGTACTTC. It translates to CASSLVLAGLGSSYEQYF.

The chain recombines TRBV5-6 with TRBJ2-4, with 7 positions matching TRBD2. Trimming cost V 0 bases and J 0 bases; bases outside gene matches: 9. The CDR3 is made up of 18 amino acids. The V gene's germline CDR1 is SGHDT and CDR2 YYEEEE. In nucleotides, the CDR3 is TGTGCCAGCAGCTTGGAAGGTACGGGGGGACTAGCCAAAAACATTCAGTACTTC. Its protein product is CASSLEGTGGLAKNIQYF.

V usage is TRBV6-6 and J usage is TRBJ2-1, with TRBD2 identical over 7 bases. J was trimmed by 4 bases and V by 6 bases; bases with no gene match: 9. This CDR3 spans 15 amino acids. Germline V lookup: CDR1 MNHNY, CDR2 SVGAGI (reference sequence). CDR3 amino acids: CASSPEQGGYNEQFF. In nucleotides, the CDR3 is TGTGCCAGCAGCCCCGAGCAGGGAGGGTACAATGAGCAGTTCTTC.

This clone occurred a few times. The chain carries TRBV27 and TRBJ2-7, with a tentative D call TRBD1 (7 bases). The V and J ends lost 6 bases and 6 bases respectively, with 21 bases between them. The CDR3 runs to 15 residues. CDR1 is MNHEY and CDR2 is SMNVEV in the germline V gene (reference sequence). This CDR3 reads CASRLSLTGTLEQYF. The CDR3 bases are TGTGCCAGCAGGCTTTCCCTGACAGGGACTCTCGAGCAGTACTTC.

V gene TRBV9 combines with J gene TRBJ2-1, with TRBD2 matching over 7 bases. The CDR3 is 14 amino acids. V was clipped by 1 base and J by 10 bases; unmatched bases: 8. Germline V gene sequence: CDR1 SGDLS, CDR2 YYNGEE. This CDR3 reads CASSVLAEPQEQFF. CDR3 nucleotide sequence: TGTGCCAGCAGCGTACTAGCGGAGCCTCAAGAGCAGTTCTTC.

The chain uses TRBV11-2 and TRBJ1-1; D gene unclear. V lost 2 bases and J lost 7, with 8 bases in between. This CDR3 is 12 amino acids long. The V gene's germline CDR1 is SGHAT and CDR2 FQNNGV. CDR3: CASSLFGVEAFF. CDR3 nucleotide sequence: TGTGCCAGCAGCTTATTTGGTGTTGAAGCTTTCTTT.

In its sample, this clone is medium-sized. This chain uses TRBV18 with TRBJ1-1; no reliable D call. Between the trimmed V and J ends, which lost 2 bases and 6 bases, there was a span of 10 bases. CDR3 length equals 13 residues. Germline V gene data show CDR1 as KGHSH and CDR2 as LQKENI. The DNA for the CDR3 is TGTGCCAGCTCACCAGACATGTTATCTGAAGCTTTCTTT. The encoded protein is CASSPDMLSEAFF.

CDR3: CASSLGVNQPQHF. The CDR3 nucleotides read TGTGCCAGCAGCTTAGGGGTTAATCAGCCCCAGCATTTT. V gene TRBV7-3 combines with J gene TRBJ1-5, with D uncertain. V was clipped by 2 bases and J by 4 bases, with 6 bases between them. This CDR3 spans 13 amino acids. Germline V gives CDR1 SGHTA, CDR2 FQGTGA.

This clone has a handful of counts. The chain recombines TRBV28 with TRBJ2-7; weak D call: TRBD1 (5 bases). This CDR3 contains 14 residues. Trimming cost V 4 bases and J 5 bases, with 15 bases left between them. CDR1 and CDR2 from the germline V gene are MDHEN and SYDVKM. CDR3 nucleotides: TGTGCCAGCAGTTCACCGGCAGGGAACCACGAGCAGTACTTC. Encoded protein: CASSSPAGNHEQYF.

CDR3 amino acids: CASGQGGATGELFF. For the CDR3, the DNA is TGTGCCAGCGGACAGGGGGGAGCCACCGGGGAGCTGTTTTTT. The rearrangement links TRBV27 to TRBJ2-2, with TRBD1 identical over 10 bases. V was pared by 8 bases and J by 4 bases, with 4 bases of the junction left unmatched. CDR1 and CDR2 (germline): MNHEY, SMNVEV (reference sequence). The CDR3 covers 14 residues.

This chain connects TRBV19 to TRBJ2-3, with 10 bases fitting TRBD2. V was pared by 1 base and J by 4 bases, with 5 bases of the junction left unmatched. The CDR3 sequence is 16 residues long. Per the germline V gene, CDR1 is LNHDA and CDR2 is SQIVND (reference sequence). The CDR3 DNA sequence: TGTGCCAGTAGTATAGCTAGCGGGAGAGTCGCAGATACGCAGTATTTT. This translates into CASSIASGRVADTQYF.

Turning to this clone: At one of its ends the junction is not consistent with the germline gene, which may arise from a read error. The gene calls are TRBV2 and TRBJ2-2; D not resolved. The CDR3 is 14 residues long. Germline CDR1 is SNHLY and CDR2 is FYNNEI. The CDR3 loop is CASSKGSNAGELFF. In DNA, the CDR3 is TGTGCCAGCAGCAAGGGTTCGAACGCCGGGGAGCTGTTTTTT.